This T cell receptor (beta chain) was sequenced during a study of lymphopenia after photon versus proton radiotherapy. The CDR3 covers 16 residues. Germline values: CDR1 SGDLS, CDR2 YYNGEE. V was clipped by 6 bases and J by 7 bases; unmatched bases: 15. Study results and caveats: Photon-treated patients lost naive T cells and TCR diversity; proton-treated stayed stable.

Points on this clone: Its antigen is unknown.

Here immunoSEQ multiplex PCR was the method, and the copy in TCRdb shows in-frame clones only, minus some. Among 30,000 to 35,000 clones listed, 89% were seen once. The chain couples TRBV9 to TRBJ2-5; 10 bases match TRBD1. The receptor was derived from a woman aged 70-85 years with pancreatic cancer. Some clones in this sample may be carry-over from other donors' samples. Sequenced material: peripheral blood, taken from a patient treated with proton-based radiotherapy. The CDR3 sequence is CASTQLSGTGEGTQYF. CDR3 nucleotides: TGTGCCAGCACCCAACTCAGCGGGACAGGGGAAGGGACCCAGTACTTC. Full variable domain (outside the CDR3, taken from reference TRBV9 and TRBJ2-5): DSGVTQTPKHLITATGQRVTLRCSPRSGDLSVYWYQQSLDQGLQFLIQYYNGEERAKGNILERFSAQQFPDLHSELNLSSLELGDSALYFCASTQLSGTGEGTQYFGPGTRLLVL.